Each of the 10 T cell receptor beta chains below was sequenced from the same sample in a study of cytomegalovirus exposure and HLA in healthy donors. In the PCR, 60 Vbeta and 13 Jbeta primers were used. Measured with immunoSEQ multiplex PCR; TCRdb has only the in-frame clones, and not every one. The top ten clones hold around 8% of a sample with 150,000 or so clones, roughly 73% of them seen once. Source material: PBMCs. The receptors were gathered from a woman aged 40 to 55 in good health and CMV-seropositive.

The chain employs TRBV7-9 and TRBJ2-1, with D unresolved. Germline CDR1 SEHNR, CDR2 FQNEAQ (reference sequence). Trimming took off 4 bases at V and 0 bases at J, with 10 bases between the two ends. The CDR3 extends over 15 amino acids. CDR3 region: CASSSERSSYNEQFF. The CDR3 DNA sequence: TGTGCCAGCAGCTCAGAGCGTAGCTCCTACAATGAGCAGTTCTTC.

A few counts support this clone. V gene TRBV10-3 combines with J gene TRBJ1-4; possibly TRBD1 for D (5 bases). The V end was cut by 3 bases, the J end by 5 bases, with 13 bases between. The CDR3 has 15 amino acids. Germline loops: CDR1 ENHRY, CDR2 SYGVKD. DNA for the CDR3: TGTGCCATCAGTGACCCCGCAGGGAAAAATGAAAAACTGTTTTTT. This codes for CAISDPAGKNEKLFF.

This sequence joins TRBV6-1 and TRBJ2-7, with 9 bases aligning to TRBD1. The CDR3 contains 15 residues. Germline-derived CDR1 and CDR2 are MNHNS and SASEGT. After removal of 3 bases from V and 5 bases from J, the junction contained 8 bases not matched to a gene. CDR3 sequence: CASSELGQGFDEQYF. The CDR3 DNA reads TGTGCCAGCAGTGAGCTGGGACAGGGTTTCGACGAGCAGTACTTC.

The V call is TRBV6-1, the J call TRBJ2-1; 7 bases are a match to TRBD1. V was pared by 6 bases and J by 6 bases, with 11 bases of the junction left unmatched. This CDR3 has 15 amino acids. Germline CDR1 and CDR2: MNHNS and SASEGT. The CDR3 DNA reads TGTGCCAGCAGACCCGAGACAGGGTACATCAATGAGCAGTTCTTC. Encoded protein: CASRPETGYINEQFF.

A few counts support this clone. One junction end disagrees with the germline gene, perhaps due to a read error. The J gene is TRBJ1-6, the V gene TRBV5-4; TRBD1 might be the D (5 bases). Germline assignment: CDR1 SGHNT and CDR2 YYREEE (reference sequence). CDR3 size: 18 residues. CDR3 sequence reads: CASSQDLPGDLYNSPLHF. In DNA, the CDR3 is TGCGCCAGCAGCCAAGATCTTCCGGGGGACCTTTATAATTCACCCCTCCACTTT. Combining the CDR3 with reference TRBV5-4 and TRBJ1-6 gives the whole variable domain ETGVTQSPTHLIKTRGQQVTLRCSSQSGHNTVSWYQQALGQGPQFIFQYYREEENGRGNFPPRFSGLQFPNYSSELNVNALELDDSALYLCASSQDLPGDLYNSPLHFGNGTRLTVT.

This clone has only a few counts. CDR3 sequence: CASSDSLLAKNIQYF. DNA of the CDR3: TGTGCCAGCAGCGACTCACTACTGGCCAAAAACATTCAGTACTTC. The rearrangement uses TRBV2 and TRBJ2-4; D unclear. CDR3 size: 15 residues. Germline-derived CDR1 and CDR2 are SNHLY and FYNNEI. V was shortened by 6 bases and J by 1 base, with 13 bases between the two germline ends. Full variable domain (rest looked up from reference TRBV2 and TRBJ2-4): EPEVTQTPSHQVTQMGQEVILRCVPISNHLYFYWYRQILGQKVEFLVSFYNNEISEKSEIFDDQFSVERPDGSNFTLKIRSTKLEDSAMYFCASSDSLLAKNIQYFGAGTRLSVL.

The rearrangement uses TRBV6-5 and TRBJ1-1; TRBD1 matches 7 bases. Germline-derived CDR1 and CDR2 are MNHEY and SVGAGI. Trimming removed 6 bases from V and 6 bases from J; junction bases left unmatched: 13. CDR3 length equals 15 residues. CDR3 in DNA: TGTGCCAGCAGGGGTACCAGGGGGAGGAAGGCTGAAGCTTTCTTT. Protein sequence: CASRGTRGRKAEAFF.

V is TRBV28 and J is TRBJ2-7; possible D gene TRBD2, 6 bases. This CDR3 spans 16 amino acids. Germline CDR1 and CDR2: MDHEN and SYDVKM. Trimming shortened V by 5 bases and J by 2 bases, and 19 bases separated the two germline ends. The CDR3 region is CASSPSRGVGAYEQYF. The CDR3 DNA sequence: TGTGCCAGCAGTCCCTCCCGCGGGGTTGGGGCCTACGAGCAGTACTTC.

This clone was found a few times. The chain recombines TRBV12-5 with TRBJ2-3, with 9 positions matching TRBD2. J gave up 8 bases and V 1 base, and 7 bases lay outside the gene matches. The CDR3 is made up of 15 amino acids. The germline V gene encodes CDR1 LGHNT and CDR2 FRNRAP. The CDR3 DNA sequence: TGTGCTAGTGGTTTGGGCAGCGGGAGGCTGGTTACGCAGTATTTT. Translated, it gives CASGLGSGRLVTQYF.

The V call is TRBV9, the J call TRBJ1-2, with D perhaps matching TRBD1 (6 bases). Germline loops: CDR1 SGDLS, CDR2 YYNGEE. This CDR3 region has 14 residues. Trimming took off 4 bases at V and 3 bases at J, with 13 bases between the two ends. In DNA, the CDR3 is TGTGCCAGCAGCCCCCCAGGGGTCGACTATGGCTACACCTTC. Translating it yields CASSPPGVDYGYTF.